Listed below are T cell receptor beta chains from one sample, sequenced in a study of OX40 agonist ivuxolimab in advanced cancers. Profiling relied on immunoSEQ multiplex PCR, and the TCRdb table lists in-frame clones only, not all of them. Of approximately 61,000 clones in the sample, approximately 90% were seen once. This specimen consisted of CD4+ or CD8+ T cells sorted from blood, obtained in a trial of the OX40 agonist ivuxolimab. These receptor sequences come from an adult with an advanced solid tumor such as melanoma, head and neck, liver or kidney cancer. Each CDR3 is given with its conserved first and last residue. A D gene is named only where the DNA matches it firmly. Not every row has a clone size; where given, it reads once, few, many or a size class.

cdr3_aa: CASSYSTDYEQYF
cdr3_nt: TGTGCCAGCAGTTACTCAACCGACTACGAGCAGTACTTC
j_call: TRBJ2-7
v_call: TRBV6-5
d_call: .
clone_size: .

cdr3_aa: CASSFRPTEAFF
cdr3_nt: TGTGCCAGCAGTTTCCGGCCCACTGAAGCTTTCTTT
j_call: TRBJ1-1
v_call: TRBV28
d_call: .
clone_size: .

cdr3_aa: CASSYSLWGVNTEAFF
cdr3_nt: TGTGCCAGCAGTTACTCGTTGTGGGGCGTGAACACTGAAGCTTTCTTT
j_call: TRBJ1-1
v_call: TRBV6-5
d_call: .
clone_size: .

cdr3_aa: CASSEAGELFF
cdr3_nt: TGCGCCAGCAGTGAGGCCGGGGAGCTGTTTTTT
j_call: TRBJ2-2
v_call: TRBV10-1
d_call: .
clone_size: .

cdr3_aa: CASSPNLARKTQYF
cdr3_nt: TGTGCCAGCAGTCCGAACTTAGCGAGGAAGACCCAGTACTTC
j_call: TRBJ2-5
v_call: TRBV28
d_call: .
clone_size: .

cdr3_aa: CASSPLSDSGGPHETQYF
cdr3_nt: TGTGCCAGCAGCCCCCTAAGCGATAGCGGGGGACCCCATGAGACCCAGTACTTC
j_call: TRBJ2-5
v_call: TRBV7-6
d_call: TRBD2
clone_size: .

cdr3_aa: CSARPPDTQYF
cdr3_nt: TGCAGTGCTAGGCCCCCAGATACGCAGTATTTT
j_call: TRBJ2-3
v_call: TRBV20-1
d_call: .
clone_size: .

cdr3_aa: CSVDGRTGEANYGYTF
cdr3_nt: TGCAGCGTTGACGGCCGGACAGGGGAAGCTAACTATGGCTACACCTTC
j_call: TRBJ1-2
v_call: TRBV29-1
d_call: TRBD1
clone_size: .

cdr3_aa: CASSHQWTSGNTIYF
cdr3_nt: TGTGCCAGCAGTCATCAGTGGACCTCTGGAAACACCATATATTTT
j_call: TRBJ1-3
v_call: TRBV28
d_call: .
clone_size: .

cdr3_aa: CASSIEPLNYGYTF
cdr3_nt: TGTGCCAGTAGTATAGAGCCACTGAACTATGGCTACACCTTC
j_call: TRBJ1-2
v_call: TRBV19
d_call: .
clone_size: .

cdr3_aa: CASSHTGSYEQYF
cdr3_nt: TGCGCCAGCAGCCACACAGGGTCCTACGAGCAGTACTTC
j_call: TRBJ2-7
v_call: TRBV4-1
d_call: .
clone_size: .

cdr3_aa: CSLGLAGYNEQFF
cdr3_nt: TGCAGCCTGGGGCTAGCGGGGTACAATGAGCAGTTCTTC
j_call: TRBJ2-1
v_call: TRBV29-1
d_call: TRBD2
clone_size: .

cdr3_aa: CASSNTTSYNEQFF
cdr3_nt: TGTGCCAGCTCAAATACGACCAGCTACAATGAGCAGTTCTTC
j_call: TRBJ2-1
v_call: TRBV7-6
d_call: .
clone_size: .

cdr3_aa: CASSLGQGVNNEQFF
cdr3_nt: TGTGCCAGCTCACTGGGACAGGGGGTTAACAATGAGCAGTTCTTC
j_call: TRBJ2-1
v_call: TRBV18
d_call: TRBD1
clone_size: .

cdr3_aa: CASSDGGWRTQSGGNTIYF
cdr3_nt: TGTGCCAGCAGTGATGGTGGGTGGAGAACCCAGAGCGGGGGAAACACCATATATTTT
j_call: TRBJ1-3
v_call: TRBV6-1
d_call: .
clone_size: .

cdr3_aa: CTSTPPGGGARDTQYF
cdr3_nt: TGCACCAGCACTCCCCCGGGCGGGGGGGCCAGGGATACGCAGTATTTT
j_call: TRBJ2-3
v_call: TRBV1
d_call: .
clone_size: .

cdr3_aa: CASTLTLAGDEQFF
cdr3_nt: TGTGCCAGCACTCTGACCCTAGCGGGGGATGAGCAGTTCTTC
j_call: TRBJ2-1
v_call: TRBV27
d_call: TRBD2
clone_size: .

cdr3_aa: CASSRSPGQGASPLHF
cdr3_nt: TGCGCCAGCAGCCGATCTCCGGGACAGGGGGCTTCACCCCTCCACTTT
j_call: TRBJ1-6
v_call: TRBV4-1
d_call: TRBD1
clone_size: .

cdr3_aa: CASSSPLAGGLETQYF
cdr3_nt: TGTGCCAGCAGCTCACCTCTAGCGGGGGGGCTGGAGACCCAGTACTTC
j_call: TRBJ2-5
v_call: TRBV7-8
d_call: TRBD2
clone_size: .

cdr3_aa: CASSLAGRGALTDTQYF
cdr3_nt: TGTGCCAGCAGCTTGGCAGGTAGGGGGGCCTTGACAGATACGCAGTATTTT
j_call: TRBJ2-3
v_call: TRBV5-6
d_call: .
clone_size: .

cdr3_aa: CASSPSTTDSYYGYTF
cdr3_nt: TGTGCCAGCAGTCCCTCCACGACAGACAGTTACTATGGCTACACCTTC
j_call: TRBJ1-2
v_call: TRBV28
d_call: .
clone_size: .

cdr3_aa: CASSTGLWGYTF
cdr3_nt: TGTGCCAGCAGTACAGGGTTGTGGGGCTACACCTTC
j_call: TRBJ1-2
v_call: TRBV5-4
d_call: .
clone_size: .

cdr3_aa: CASSKGRQDSYEQYF
cdr3_nt: TGTGCCAGCAGCAAGGGGAGACAGGATTCTTACGAGCAGTACTTC
j_call: TRBJ2-7
v_call: TRBV28
d_call: .
clone_size: .

cdr3_aa: CASSIADGNEAFF
cdr3_nt: TGTGCCAGTAGTATTGCGGACGGGAATGAAGCTTTCTTT
j_call: TRBJ1-1
v_call: TRBV19
d_call: .
clone_size: .

cdr3_aa: CASRKPAFDTEAFF
cdr3_nt: TGTGCCAGCAGGAAGCCAGCCTTCGACACTGAAGCTTTCTTT
j_call: TRBJ1-1
v_call: TRBV6-5
d_call: .
clone_size: .

cdr3_aa: CASSLGSGEQYF
cdr3_nt: TGTGCCAGCAGCTTGGGGTCGGGGGAGCAGTACTTC
j_call: TRBJ2-7
v_call: TRBV5-6
d_call: .
clone_size: .

cdr3_aa: CASSPGGLRKTSTDTQYF
cdr3_nt: TGTGCCAGCAGCCCAGGGGGACTACGAAAGACTAGCACAGATACGCAGTATTTT
j_call: TRBJ2-3
v_call: TRBV13
d_call: .
clone_size: .

cdr3_aa: CASSSTGSAEAFF
cdr3_nt: TGTGCCAGCAGCTCGACAGGGAGCGCTGAAGCTTTCTTT
j_call: TRBJ1-1
v_call: TRBV7-2
d_call: TRBD1
clone_size: .

cdr3_aa: CASRGEGQNEQFF
cdr3_nt: TGTGCCAGCAGGGGTGAGGGACAAAATGAGCAGTTCTTC
j_call: TRBJ2-1
v_call: TRBV11-2
d_call: .
clone_size: .

cdr3_aa: CAISPLVEGTDTQYF
cdr3_nt: TGTGCCATCTCCCCCCTAGTGGAGGGCACAGATACGCAGTATTTT
j_call: TRBJ2-3
v_call: TRBV7-9
d_call: .
clone_size: .

cdr3_aa: CASRTGGTEAFF
cdr3_nt: TGTGCCAGCAGAACAGGGGGCACTGAAGCTTTCTTT
j_call: TRBJ1-1
v_call: TRBV27
d_call: TRBD1
clone_size: .

cdr3_aa: CASSPGPEAFF
cdr3_nt: TGTGCCAGCAGCCCCGGACCTGAAGCTTTCTTT
j_call: TRBJ1-1
v_call: TRBV6-6
d_call: .
clone_size: once

cdr3_aa: CASSVGEGRPYEQYF
cdr3_nt: TGTGCCAGCAGCGTAGGAGAGGGCCGACCCTACGAGCAGTACTTC
j_call: TRBJ2-7
v_call: TRBV9
d_call: .
clone_size: .

cdr3_aa: CASSDWEQFF
cdr3_nt: TGTGCCAGCAGTGACTGGGAGCAGTTCTTC
j_call: TRBJ2-1
v_call: TRBV2
d_call: .
clone_size: .

cdr3_aa: CASSDSTSGGAYEQFF
cdr3_nt: TGTGCCAGCAGTGACTCGACTAGCGGGGGGGCGTACGAGCAGTTCTTC
j_call: TRBJ2-1
v_call: TRBV6-4
d_call: TRBD2
clone_size: .

cdr3_aa: CAWSVLPDTEAFF
cdr3_nt: TGTGCCTGGAGTGTACTACCCGACACTGAAGCTTTCTTT
j_call: TRBJ1-1
v_call: TRBV30
d_call: .
clone_size: few

cdr3_aa: CSVERRGDDTDTQYF
cdr3_nt: TGCAGCGTTGAAAGGCGCGGGGACGACACAGATACGCAGTATTTT
j_call: TRBJ2-3
v_call: TRBV29-1
d_call: .
clone_size: .

cdr3_aa: CASSLGGMNTEAFF
cdr3_nt: TGTGCCAGCAGTTTAGGGGGGATGAACACTGAAGCTTTCTTT
j_call: TRBJ1-1
v_call: TRBV27
d_call: .
clone_size: .

cdr3_aa: CASSLRLREKLFF
cdr3_nt: TGTGCCAGCAGTCTCCGTTTACGAGAAAAACTGTTTTTT
j_call: TRBJ1-4
v_call: TRBV27
d_call: .
clone_size: .

cdr3_aa: CASSRGSNQPQHF
cdr3_nt: TGTGCCAGTTCCCGGGGGAGCAATCAGCCCCAGCATTTT
j_call: TRBJ1-5
v_call: TRBV6-4
d_call: .
clone_size: .

cdr3_aa: CASSPRKGEGYEQYF
cdr3_nt: TGTGCCAGTAGTCCCCGAAAGGGGGAAGGCTACGAGCAGTACTTC
j_call: TRBJ2-7
v_call: TRBV19
d_call: .
clone_size: once

cdr3_aa: CASSLQGYPDTQYF
cdr3_nt: TGTGCTAGCAGCTTACAGGGGTACCCAGATACGCAGTATTTT
j_call: TRBJ2-3
v_call: TRBV7-7
d_call: TRBD1
clone_size: .

cdr3_aa: CASSLDRSYEQYF
cdr3_nt: TGTGCCAGCAGCCTGGACAGGTCCTACGAGCAGTACTTC
j_call: TRBJ2-7
v_call: TRBV5-4
d_call: TRBD1
clone_size: .

cdr3_aa: CASSRRTAIGYTF
cdr3_nt: TGTGCCAGTAGTAGAAGGACAGCAATTGGCTACACCTTC
j_call: TRBJ1-2
v_call: TRBV19
d_call: .
clone_size: .

cdr3_aa: CASSLSRTSPLHF
cdr3_nt: TGTGCCAGCTCATTGTCCCGGACGTCACCCCTCCACTTT
j_call: TRBJ1-6
v_call: TRBV27
d_call: .
clone_size: few

cdr3_aa: CASSESEVTEAFF
cdr3_nt: TGCGCCAGCAGTGAGTCGGAGGTCACTGAAGCTTTCTTT
j_call: TRBJ1-1
v_call: TRBV10-1
d_call: .
clone_size: .

cdr3_aa: CASSEMDGGNTIYF
cdr3_nt: TGTGCCAGCAGTGAAATGGACGGCGGAAACACCATATATTTT
j_call: TRBJ1-3
v_call: TRBV6-1
d_call: .
clone_size: .

cdr3_aa: CASSRGSSYNEQFF
cdr3_nt: TGTGCCAGCAGTCGGGGGAGCTCCTACAATGAGCAGTTCTTC
j_call: TRBJ2-1
v_call: TRBV6-5
d_call: .
clone_size: .

cdr3_aa: CASSSLEEKLFF
cdr3_nt: TGTGCCAGCAGCTCCCTTGAGGAAAAACTGTTTTTT
j_call: TRBJ1-4
v_call: TRBV7-9
d_call: .
clone_size: .

cdr3_aa: CASSEGGGGEAFF
cdr3_nt: TGTGCCAGCAGTGAAGGTGGAGGAGGTGAAGCTTTCTTT
j_call: TRBJ1-1
v_call: TRBV2
d_call: .
clone_size: .

cdr3_aa: CASSQESDTYQPQHF
cdr3_nt: TGCGCCAGCAGCCAAGAAAGTGACACCTATCAGCCCCAGCATTTT
j_call: TRBJ1-5
v_call: TRBV4-1
d_call: .
clone_size: .